This TCR beta chain appears in the sequencing data of a study of cytomegalovirus exposure and HLA in healthy donors. Study results and limitations: Reported findings show TCR beta sequences accurately forecast HLA-A and HLA-B alleles in most subjects.

Primers included in the PCR were 60 Vbeta and 13 Jbeta primers. Assay used: immunoSEQ multiplex PCR; TCRdb lists only in-frame clones, some missing. The table lists about 150,000 clones, 79% of them singletons, with around 6.3% in the top ten. A word on this clone: What it recognizes is unknown.

The CDR3 covers 18 residues. V was clipped by 2 bases and J by 0 bases, with 19 bases between them. CDR1 LNHDA and CDR2 SQIVND come from the germline V gene (reference sequence). Each donor was healthy, and each was a bone marrow donor. The sequencing input was PBMCs. This receptor was identified in a man aged 45-65 years in good health and CMV-seropositive. This sequence joins TRBV19 and TRBJ1-1, with D hard to call. CDR3 bases: TGTGCCAGTAGTATACGGTTTGAGGCAGCTAGAATGAACACTGAAGCTTTCTTT. Translated, it gives CASSIRFEAARMNTEAFF.